These 27 T cell receptor beta chains were sequenced from one sample in a study of CD8 T cells in Susac syndrome. An input of roughly 0.5 to 1 ug of RNA was subjected to reverse transcription using random hexamers. MiXCR, applied by TCRdb to the immunoSEQ multiplex PCR reads, yields one record per CDR3 protein. The repertoire holds around 170,000 distinct CDR3 sequences, with about 90% as singletons. The sequenced sample was CD4+ T cells from PBMCs. Source of these receptors: a human donor in good health.

The gene calls are TRBV5-1 and TRBJ1-2; D ambiguous. CDR1 SGHRS and CDR2 YFSETQ come from the germline V gene. V lost 0 bases and J lost 2, with 8 bases in between. The CDR3 runs to 14 residues. CDR3 nucleotide sequence: TGCGCCAGCAGCTTGGACACCACCAACTATGGCTACACCTTC. Protein sequence: CASSLDTTNYGYTF.

This chain joins TRBV13 and TRBJ2-7; D ambiguous. The V end was cut by 5 bases, the J end by 0 bases, with 11 bases between. The CDR3 extends over 14 amino acids. CDR1 and CDR2 (germline): PRHDT, FYEKMQ (reference sequence). The CDR3, as DNA: TGTGCCAGCAGCGTAACGGGCCTCTCCTACGAGCAGTACTTC. Translation: CASSVTGLSYEQYF.

The chain joins TRBV13 to TRBJ1-2; 7 bases map to TRBD1. Germline V gene sequence: CDR1 PRHDT, CDR2 FYEKMQ (reference sequence). The CDR3 length is 14 residues. The junction had 13 bases not matched to a gene; V was cut back by 7 bases and J by 8 bases. Written as DNA, the CDR3 is TGTGCCAGCACCATGGGACAGCCACCTTCCGGCTACACCTTC. This codes for CASTMGQPPSGYTF.

The V call is TRBV12-3 or TRBV12-4, the J call TRBJ2-1; D gene uncertain. The CDR3 length is 12 residues. V shed 5 bases and J shed 10 bases, with 12 bases lying between them. DNA of the CDR3: TGTGCCAGCAGTCCTGCCGGGTGGGAGCAGTTCTTC. This sequence encodes CASSPAGWEQFF.

This chain uses TRBV7-2 with TRBJ2-1; a weak D match, TRBD1 (6 bases). The germline V gene has CDR1 SGHTA and CDR2 FQGNSA. The germline V and J ends were trimmed by 4 bases and 1 base, with 17 bases remaining between them. The CDR3 is 17 residues long. CDR3 in DNA: TGTGCCAGCAGCTCGGGTGGAAGGGGGAGATCCTACAATGAGCAGTTCTTC. It encodes CASSSGGRGRSYNEQFF.

The CDR3 DNA is TGTGCCAGCAACCTACTAGCGGGGTATACCTACGAGCAGTACTTC. Translation gives CASNLLAGYTYEQYF. The chain joins TRBV28 to TRBJ2-7; the match to TRBD2 covers 10 bases. The ends lost 7 bases at V and 2 bases at J; junction bases unmatched: 8. Per the germline V gene, CDR1 is MDHEN and CDR2 is SYDVKM. The CDR3 covers 15 residues.

The V gene is TRBV19, the J gene TRBJ1-6; D unresolved. This CDR3 region has 15 residues. Germline values: CDR1 LNHDA, CDR2 SQIVND (reference sequence). Trimming pared 5 bases from V and 11 bases from J, leaving 19 bases between. DNA for the CDR3: TGTGCCAGTAGTGGCGACTCCCGCAATAGAACACCCCTCCACTTT. Amino acids: CASSGDSRNRTPLHF.

The gene calls are TRBV4-3 and TRBJ1-6, with 10 bases matching TRBD1. Trimming cost V 4 bases and J 5 bases; bases outside gene matches: 5. This CDR3 is built from 16 residues. Germline V gene data show CDR1 as LGHNA and CDR2 as YSLEER. CDR3 sequence reads: CASSPKGTGDNSPLHF. The CDR3 DNA is TGCGCCAGCAGCCCGAAGGGGACAGGGGATAATTCACCCCTCCACTTT.

The V gene is TRBV7-2, the J gene TRBJ1-5, with a tentative D call TRBD1 (5 bases). The germline V gene encodes CDR1 SGHTA and CDR2 FQGNSA. The V and J ends lost 6 bases and 6 bases respectively, with 12 bases between them. This CDR3 is 13 amino acids long. CDR3 bases: TGTGCCAGCAGTACAGGTGTCAGTCAGCCCCAGCATTTT. Its translation is CASSTGVSQPQHF. The full variable domain, in which reference TRBV7-2 and TRBJ1-5 provide the parts outside the CDR3, is GAGVSQSPSNKVTEKGKDVELRCDPISGHTALYWYRQSLGQGLEFLIYFQGNSAPDKSGLPSDRFSAERTGGSVSTLTIQRTQQEDSAVYLCASSTGVSQPQHFGDGTRLSIL.

The V gene is TRBV7-9, the J gene TRBJ2-5; 10 nucleotides line up with TRBD2. V lost 5 bases, J lost 4 bases, and 13 bases stayed unmatched. The germline gives CDR1 SEHNR, CDR2 FQNEAQ (reference sequence). The CDR3 is made up of 17 amino acids. The CDR3 loop is CASSPLFLGLAPETQYF. The DNA of the CDR3 is TGTGCCAGCAGCCCGCTCTTCCTGGGACTAGCGCCAGAGACCCAGTACTTC. The full variable domain, with the rest looked up from reference TRBV7-9 and TRBJ2-5, is DTGVSQNPRHKITKRGQNVTFRCDPISEHNRLYWYRQTLGQGPEFLTYFQNEAQLEKSRLLSDRFSAERPKGSFSTLEIQRTEQGDSAMYLCASSPLFLGLAPETQYFGPGTRLLVL.

The V gene is TRBV4-1, the J gene TRBJ1-5; D not certain. Germline V gene sequence: CDR1 MGHRA, CDR2 YSYEKL. The CDR3 spans 17 residues. V shed 3 bases and J shed 5 bases, with 20 bases lying between them. CDR3 DNA: TGCGCCAGCAGCCACACGATGCCGGGCCCGAGGGATCAGCCCCAGCATTTT. Its protein product is CASSHTMPGPRDQPQHF.

This clonotype was observed a single time. The rearrangement links TRBV5-1 to TRBJ2-1; tentative D call: TRBD1 (6 bases). With 3 bases removed from V and 3 bases from J, the gap between germline ends came to 10 bases. Germline CDR1 is SGHRS and CDR2 is YFSETQ. CDR3 length equals 14 residues. CDR3 in DNA: TGCGCCAGCAGCTCGTACAGGGACTACAATGAGCAGTTCTTC. Protein sequence: CASSSYRDYNEQFF.

DNA for the CDR3: TGTGCCAGCAGTTTGGAGCAGGCCTGGGGCTACGAGCAGTACTTC. Amino acids: CASSLEQAWGYEQYF. The genes are TRBV28 and TRBJ2-7; no firm D call. This CDR3 has 15 amino acids. Germline V gene data show CDR1 as MDHEN and CDR2 as SYDVKM. Trimming cost V 3 bases and J 3 bases, with 15 bases left between them. Together with reference TRBV28 and TRBJ2-7, the CDR3 gives the full variable domain: DVKVTQSSRYLVKRTGEKVFLECVQDMDHENMFWYRQDPGLGLRLIYFSYDVKMKEKGDIPEGYSVSREKKERFSLILESASTNQTSMYLCASSLEQAWGYEQYFGPGTRLTVT.

This chain links TRBV29-1 with TRBJ1-1; D is unclear. The CDR3 loop spans 14 amino acids. Per the germline V gene, CDR1 is SQVTM and CDR2 is ANQGSEA. With 0 bases removed from V and 5 bases from J, the gap between germline ends came to 13 bases. The CDR3 protein is CSVEEWEALTEAFF. DNA of the CDR3: TGCAGCGTTGAAGAATGGGAAGCCTTGACTGAAGCTTTCTTT.

The chain combines TRBV5-1 with TRBJ2-7; the D gene is possibly TRBD1 (6 bases). The CDR3 consists of 15 residues. The germline V and J ends were trimmed by 6 bases and 0 bases, with 16 bases remaining between them. From germline, CDR1 is SGHRS and CDR2 YFSETQ. The CDR3 DNA follows: TGCGCCAGCAAACCTTGGACAGATCCCTCCTACGAGCAGTACTTC. This gives the protein CASKPWTDPSYEQYF. The full variable domain, completed using reference TRBV5-1 and TRBJ2-7, is KAGVTQTPRYLIKTRGQQVTLSCSPISGHRSVSWYQQTPGQGLQFLFEYFSETQRNKGNFPGRFSGRQFSNSRSEMNVSTLELGDSALYLCASKPWTDPSYEQYFGPGTRLTVT.

This chain uses TRBV3-1 with TRBJ2-5; D not certain. V was pared by 2 bases and J by 5 bases, with 9 bases between. Germline-derived CDR1 and CDR2 are LGHDT and YNNKEL (reference sequence). The length of the CDR3 is 13 residues. The CDR3 is CASSQFGKETQYF. The DNA of the CDR3 is TGTGCCAGCAGCCAATTTGGAAAGGAGACCCAGTACTTC.

This chain uses TRBV18 with TRBJ2-1; the D call may be TRBD1 or TRBD2 (7 bases each). Trimming left V 6 bases short and J 4 bases short, with 13 bases between. This CDR3 is built from 14 residues. CDR1 and CDR2 (germline): KGHSH, LQKENI. The CDR3 spells CASSGGGPYNEQFF. CDR3 sequence (DNA): TGTGCCAGCTCGGGAGGGGGCCCGTACAATGAGCAGTTCTTC.

The chain joins TRBV2 to TRBJ1-2; 9 positions match TRBD1. Germline V CDR1 and CDR2: SNHLY, FYNNEI. This CDR3 has 15 residues. Trimming cost V 5 bases and J 5 bases; bases outside gene matches: 9. CDR3 sequence: CASSSEGQGIYGYTF. The CDR3 coding sequence is TGTGCCAGCAGTTCCGAGGGACAGGGTATTTATGGCTACACCTTC.

The chain carries TRBV3-1 and TRBJ2-7; no reliable D call. Trimming cost V 3 bases and J 7 bases, with 10 bases left between them. This CDR3 is 12 amino acids long. From germline, CDR1 is LGHDT and CDR2 YNNKEL (reference sequence). Here the CDR3 reads CASSQAYREQYF. The CDR3 nucleotides are TGTGCCAGCAGCCAGGCCTATAGGGAGCAGTACTTC.

The chain employs TRBV29-1 and TRBJ2-5; TRBD1 aligns across 7 bases. Per germline, CDR1 SQVTM and CDR2 ANQGSEA. With 3 bases clipped from V and 2 bases from J, the junction kept 3 bases outside the gene matches. This CDR3 region has 13 residues. CDR3 sequence: CSVEGRGQETQYF. CDR3 coding DNA: TGCAGCGTTGAGGGCAGGGGGCAAGAGACCCAGTACTTC.

The chain couples TRBV20-1 to TRBJ1-5; 8 bases are shared with TRBD1. The CDR3 totals 17 residues. CDR1 and CDR2 (germline): DFQATT, SNEGSKA (reference sequence). V lost 0 bases and J lost 5; bases outside the gene matches: 12. Here the CDR3 reads CSARDPNTGGEYQPQHF. The CDR3, as DNA: TGCAGTGCTAGAGATCCCAATACAGGGGGAGAGTATCAGCCCCAGCATTTT.

This clonotype was seen once. The chain recombines TRBV6-2 or TRBV6-3 with TRBJ1-1; D is possibly TRBD1 (5 bases). Germline assignment: CDR1 MNHEY and CDR2 SVGEGT. V shed 2 bases and J shed 4 bases, with 14 bases lying between them. The CDR3 totals 15 residues. The CDR3 DNA reads TGTGCCAGCAGTTACGAGGGGCCACCCCTCACTGAAGCTTTCTTT. This gives the protein CASSYEGPPLTEAFF.

The chain combines TRBV4-3 with TRBJ1-1; 10 nucleotides align to TRBD1. Unmatched junction bases numbered 1, after V lost 2 bases and J lost 1 base. The germline gives CDR1 LGHNA, CDR2 YSLEER. This CDR3 is 15 amino acids long. The CDR3 sequence is CASSQRQGANTEAFF. CDR3 DNA: TGCGCCAGCAGCCAACGACAGGGGGCGAACACTGAAGCTTTCTTT.

A word on this clonotype: A junction end diverges from the germline sequence, so it may reflect a read error. The J gene is TRBJ2-1, the V gene TRBV12-3 or TRBV12-4; no clear D. This CDR3 contains 14 residues. The CDR3: CASSLPPSFNEQFF. CDR3 sequence (DNA): TGTGCCAGCAGTTTACCGCCATCCTTCAATGAGCAGTTCTTC.

This clonotype appeared a single time. The chain is built from TRBV20-1 and TRBJ1-2; 9 bases are a match to TRBD1. The J segment lost 7 bases and the V segment lost 6 bases, leaving 9 bases of the junction unmatched. Per germline, CDR1 DFQATT and CDR2 SNEGSKA (reference sequence). The CDR3 consists of 13 residues. The CDR3 sequence is CSAPRDRARGYTF. The CDR3 DNA reads as TGCAGTGCCCCCCGGGACAGGGCCCGTGGCTACACCTTC.

The rearrangement joins TRBV6-1 to TRBJ1-1, with a possible D match to TRBD1 (6 bases). Germline assignment: CDR1 MNHNS and CDR2 SASEGT. The CDR3 is 15 residues long. The germline V and J ends were trimmed by 4 bases and 1 base, with 13 bases remaining between them. The CDR3 loop reads CASSAYRERNTEAFF. DNA of the CDR3: TGTGCCAGCAGTGCCTACAGGGAAAGGAACACTGAAGCTTTCTTT.

V and J are TRBV9 and TRBJ2-1; possible D gene TRBD2, 6 bases. Per the germline V gene, CDR1 is SGDLS and CDR2 is YYNGEE. This CDR3 has 15 amino acids. The germline V and J ends were trimmed by 4 bases and 5 bases, with 16 bases remaining between them. The CDR3 loop reads CASSPRSGLNNEQFF. Written as DNA, the CDR3 is TGTGCCAGCAGCCCACGTAGCGGCCTTAACAATGAGCAGTTCTTC.